The 5 T cell receptor beta chains below were found in one sample sequenced in a study of blood T cells in healthy people across ages. A J-beta primer mix and a sample-barcoded 5' primer were used in a second PCR of roughly 6 to 11 cycles. TCRdb reanalysed the 5' RACE reads using MiXCR and keeps one entry per CDR3 protein. The sample gives 700,000 to 800,000 distinct CDR3 sequences, approximately 43% of which show up once; around 20% is in the top ten. The sequencing sample was made of blood. The receptors here all came from a woman aged 55 to 70 in good health.

In this sample, this clonotype turned up a few times. The V gene is TRBV20-1, the J gene TRBJ2-7; D is unresolved. Germline lookup yields CDR1 DFQATT and CDR2 SNEGSKA (reference sequence). V lost 6 bases to trimming and J lost 3 bases, with 15 bases between them. This CDR3 region has 13 residues. The chain's CDR3 is CSASPQRSYEQYF. In DNA, the CDR3 is TGCAGTGCGAGTCCCCAGAGGAGCTACGAGCAGTACTTC.

This clonotype has more than one count but fewer than ten. This chain joins TRBV28 and TRBJ2-3, with 8 nucleotides matching TRBD2. V trimming: 7 bases; J trimming: 2 bases; junction bases outside the gene matches: 11. Germline lookup yields CDR1 MDHEN and CDR2 SYDVKM. The length of the CDR3 is 16 residues. The CDR3 protein is CASIASAGVDTDTQYF. CDR3 in DNA: TGTGCCAGCATTGCCTCAGCGGGAGTCGACACAGATACGCAGTATTTT.

In its sample, this clonotype was seen many times. The V call is TRBV25-1, the J call TRBJ2-3, with 7 bases lining up with TRBD1. With 0 bases clipped from V and 3 bases from J, the junction kept 9 bases outside the gene matches. Germline loops: CDR1 MGHDK, CDR2 SYGVNS. This CDR3 region has 17 residues. The CDR3 DNA reads as TGTGCCAGCAGTGAATATCTGGGTGGCAGGGGGACAGATACGCAGTATTTT. It specifies CASSEYLGGRGTDTQYF.

The V call is TRBV11-2, the J call TRBJ2-1, with D perhaps TRBD2 (6 bases). From germline, CDR1 is SGHAT and CDR2 FQNNGV. The CDR3 spans 12 residues. V was trimmed by 5 bases and J by 8 bases, leaving 10 bases between them. Written as DNA, the CDR3 is TGTGCCAGCAGCGTGGGGACTGATGAGCAGTTCTTC. This encodes CASSVGTDEQFF.

Only a few counts were recorded for this clonotype. The chain uses TRBV4-3 and TRBJ2-1; 11 nucleotides agree with TRBD2. The CDR3 runs to 14 residues. The trim removed 6 bases at V and 8 bases at J, leaving 6 bases unmatched. Germline V gene lookup returns CDR1 LGHNA and CDR2 YSLEER. CDR3 region: CASRLAGGRDEQFF. CDR3 coding DNA: TGCGCCAGCAGGCTAGCGGGGGGTAGGGATGAGCAGTTCTTC.